This T cell receptor (beta chain) emerged from a study of shared clonotypes between healthy human individuals. Method: immunoSEQ multiplex PCR; TCRdb's copy keeps in-frame clones and lacks some. The repertoire consists of approximately 2,000,000 clones, with 85% to 95% occurring once and the leading ten covering 0.3% to 0.45%. The germline CDR1 and CDR2 sequences are MDHEN and SYDVKM. The CDR3 covers 15 residues. V was pared by 4 bases and J by 2 bases, with 7 bases of the junction left unmatched. Sequencing was done on a sample of naive CD4+ T cells from PBMCs. As for subset: CD45RA+ positively selected. The receptor's source is a young man in good health. Some clones in this sample may be carry-over from other donors' samples. The gene calls are TRBV28 and TRBJ1-2, with 7 positions matching TRBD1. DNA of the CDR3: TGTGCCAGCAGTTCCCCCCGACAGGGCAACTATGGCTACACCTTC. This sequence encodes CASSSPRQGNYGYTF.